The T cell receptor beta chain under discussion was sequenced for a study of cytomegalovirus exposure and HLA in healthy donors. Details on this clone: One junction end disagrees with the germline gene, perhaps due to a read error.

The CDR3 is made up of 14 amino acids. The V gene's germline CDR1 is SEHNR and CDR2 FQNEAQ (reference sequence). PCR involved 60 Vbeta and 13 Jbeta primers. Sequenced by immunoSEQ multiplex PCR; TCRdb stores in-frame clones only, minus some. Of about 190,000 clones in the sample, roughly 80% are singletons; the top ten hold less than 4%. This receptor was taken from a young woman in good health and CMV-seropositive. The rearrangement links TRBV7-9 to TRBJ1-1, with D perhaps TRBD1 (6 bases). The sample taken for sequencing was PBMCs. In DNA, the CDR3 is TGTTCCAGCAGCTTAGAGGGCAGGGGCACTGAAGCTTTCTTT. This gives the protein CSSSLEGRGTEAFF. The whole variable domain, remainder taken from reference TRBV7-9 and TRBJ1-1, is DTGVSQNPRHKITKRGQNVTFRCDPISEHNRLYWYRQTLGQGPEFLTYFQNEAQLEKSRLLSDRFSAERPKGSFSTLEIQRTEQGDSAMYLCSSSLEGRGTEAFFGQGTRLTVV.